This TCR beta chain comes out of a study of blood T cell repertoires in COVID-19. As for the study in general: Sites in the United States, Italy and Spain provided acute and convalescent COVID-19 samples. In each case, the material was cDNA or gDNA derived from T cells, B-cell-depleted T cells, or PBMCs.

CDR1 and CDR2 from the germline V gene are MDHEN and SYDVKM. This CDR3 has 16 residues. Germline trimming cut 7 bases from V and 8 bases from J; bases unmatched to any gene: 13. Per the original methods: For nucleated cells, counts were estimated from reference gene primer amplification. Repertoires were generated with immunoSEQ multiplex PCR, while TCRdb's copy carries only in-frame clones and drops some. That table supplies the V and J calls and clone size; D and trimming were determined from the DNA. This sample has some 98,000 clones; 82% occur once, and the top ten carry more than 9%. Sequenced material: peripheral blood. The chain recombines TRBV28 with TRBJ2-2, with 10 bases lining up with TRBD2. The clonotype was recovered from a man aged 65 to 79 with acute or convalescent COVID-19. CDR3 sequence: CASITRLAGAVGELFF. The CDR3 DNA is TGTGCCAGCATTACTAGACTAGCGGGCGCTGTGGGGGAGCTGTTTTTT.